These 15 T cell receptor beta chains share one sample of origin, sequenced in a study of blood T cell repertoires in COVID-19. Libraries were prepared by immunoSEQ multiplex PCR; TCRdb keeps only in-frame clonotypes and omits some of them. Altogether about 150,000 clones are present, 76% being singletons, with the ten largest covering roughly 3.7%. Sequencing input: peripheral blood. The receptors originated from a woman of 80 years or more with acute or convalescent COVID-19.

The V call is TRBV4-3, the J call TRBJ1-5; D gene ambiguous. Germline loops: CDR1 LGHNA, CDR2 YSLEER. The CDR3 runs 15 residues. The ends were cut back, 0 bases at V and 4 bases at J, with 10 bases in the middle. CDR3 nucleotides: TGCGCCAGCAGCCAAGATCTCCTTAATAATCAGCCCCAGCATTTT. Residues: CASSQDLLNNQPQHF.

The rearrangement uses TRBV7-6 and TRBJ1-6; D possibly corresponds to TRBD1 (5 bases). The CDR3 totals 15 residues. The germline V gene encodes CDR1 SGHVS and CDR2 FNYEAQ. The V and J ends lost 5 bases and 8 bases respectively, with 16 bases between them. Written as DNA, the CDR3 is TGTGCCAGCAGCGGACGGGGGTCCCCGTATTCACCCCTCCACTTT. This codes for CASSGRGSPYSPLHF.

This chain joins TRBV2 and TRBJ1-2; TRBD1 matches at 8 bases. V lost 8 bases and J lost 3; bases outside the gene matches: 5. The CDR3 runs to 13 residues. Germline V gene lookup returns CDR1 SNHLY and CDR2 FYNNEI. The CDR3 loop reads CASGQGSDYGYTF. CDR3 coding DNA: TGTGCCAGCGGACAGGGATCGGACTATGGCTACACCTTC.

J is TRBJ1-2 and V is TRBV29-1, with 7 positions matching TRBD1. This CDR3 has 11 residues. Germline CDR1 reads SQVTM; CDR2 reads ANQGSEA. V lost 3 bases, J lost 7 bases, and 2 bases stayed unmatched. The CDR3 DNA sequence: TGCAGCGTTGACAGGGGGGTTGGCTACACCTTC. Its protein is CSVDRGVGYTF.

The chain combines TRBV7-9 with TRBJ2-5; D is possibly TRBD1 (6 bases). The CDR3 consists of 14 residues. Trimming removed 5 bases at V and 2 bases at J, with 12 bases between. Germline loops: CDR1 SEHNR, CDR2 FQNEAQ (reference sequence). CDR3 protein: CASSPWTVQETQYF. The CDR3 DNA reads as TGTGCCAGCAGCCCCTGGACAGTTCAAGAGACCCAGTACTTC.

This clone was seen a single time. V gene TRBV7-2 combines with J gene TRBJ2-1, with 7 bases fitting TRBD1. Germline V gene data show CDR1 as SGHTA and CDR2 as FQGNSA. CDR3 size: 16 residues. The junction had 13 bases not matched to a gene; V was cut back by 5 bases and J by 6 bases. In nucleotides, the CDR3 is TGTGCCAGCAGCCGTCCGGGACAGTTGATCATCAATGAGCAGTTCTTC. Amino acid sequence: CASSRPGQLIINEQFF.

The gene calls are TRBV11-3 and TRBJ2-2; D might be TRBD1 (5 bases). V lost 5 bases and J lost 4, with 8 bases in between. The CDR3 is 13 residues long. Germline values: CDR1 SGHNT, CDR2 YENEEA. The CDR3 protein is CASSPQGTGELFF. CDR3 coding DNA: TGTGCCAGCAGCCCCCAGGGCACCGGGGAGCTGTTTTTT.

This clone was recorded a few times. This sequence joins TRBV3-1 (or the pseudogene TRBV3-2) and TRBJ1-2, with D unresolved. Trimming stripped 4 bases from V and 5 bases from J, with 11 bases between. Germline V gives CDR1 LGHDT, CDR2 YNNKEL (reference sequence). The length of the CDR3 is 13 residues. CDR3 coding DNA: TGTGCCAGCAGCCGGGAGCGTGTGTATGGCTACACCTTC. It codes for CASSRERVYGYTF.

This clone was observed a handful of times. This chain uses TRBV11-1 with TRBJ2-2; maybe TRBD1 (6 bases). Trimming took off 5 bases at V and 3 bases at J, with 10 bases between the two ends. This CDR3 is 14 amino acids long. Germline-derived CDR1 and CDR2 are SGHAT and FQDESV (reference sequence). The CDR3 DNA follows: TGTGCCAGCAGCCGTTACAGGGACACCGGGGAGCTGTTTTTT. Its translation is CASSRYRDTGELFF.

V usage is TRBV20-1 and J usage is TRBJ2-1; D is perhaps TRBD2 (6 bases). Trimming removed 3 bases at V and 10 bases at J, with 13 bases between. The CDR3 length is 12 residues. Germline CDR1 reads DFQATT; CDR2 reads SNEGSKA (reference sequence). Here the CDR3 reads CSASRGGTEQFF. The CDR3 DNA is TGCAGTGCTAGTCGTGGGGGGACCGAGCAGTTCTTC.

The V gene is TRBV19, the J gene TRBJ1-2, with D maybe TRBD1 (5 bases). Germline V gives CDR1 LNHDA, CDR2 SQIVND (reference sequence). The CDR3 consists of 14 residues. V was shortened by 5 bases and J by 1 base, with 11 bases between the two germline ends. The CDR3 loop reads CASSSGVLNYGYTF. CDR3 nucleotides: TGTGCCAGTAGTTCGGGGGTCCTTAACTATGGCTACACCTTC.

This chain uses TRBV7-3 with TRBJ2-2; maybe TRBD1 (5 bases). V was cut by 6 bases and J by 5 bases, with 13 bases left in between. Germline V gives CDR1 SGHTA, CDR2 FQGTGA. This CDR3 is 14 amino acids long. The CDR3 DNA reads TGTGCCAGCAGGTTAGGGGCCGAGACCGGGGAGCTGTTTTTT. It encodes CASRLGAETGELFF.

This clone occurred a few times. J is TRBJ1-4 and V is TRBV18; the match to TRBD1 covers 9 bases. V lost 1 base and J lost 0; bases outside the gene matches: 3. The germline CDR1 and CDR2 sequences are KGHSH and LQKENI. This CDR3 is built from 17 residues. CDR3 DNA: TGTGCCAGCTCACCACGGGGACAGGGTCCAACTAATGAAAAACTGTTTTTT. Translation: CASSPRGQGPTNEKLFF.

V is TRBV19 and J is TRBJ2-3; D possibly corresponds to TRBD2 (5 bases). The germline gives CDR1 LNHDA, CDR2 SQIVND (reference sequence). Trimming took off 4 bases at V and 0 bases at J, with 11 bases between the two ends. The CDR3 sequence is 15 residues long. For the CDR3, the DNA is TGTGCCAGTAGTACGGGGATTTCTAGCACAGATACGCAGTATTTT. It translates to CASSTGISSTDTQYF.

V gene TRBV2 combines with J gene TRBJ1-2; D is undetermined. Germline CDR1 is SNHLY and CDR2 is FYNNEI. The length of the CDR3 is 13 residues. The V end lost 7 bases, the J end lost 7 bases, and 16 bases lay between the germline ends. The CDR3 sequence is CASNRREPAGYTF. For the CDR3, the DNA is TGTGCCAGCAATCGTAGGGAGCCGGCTGGCTACACCTTC.